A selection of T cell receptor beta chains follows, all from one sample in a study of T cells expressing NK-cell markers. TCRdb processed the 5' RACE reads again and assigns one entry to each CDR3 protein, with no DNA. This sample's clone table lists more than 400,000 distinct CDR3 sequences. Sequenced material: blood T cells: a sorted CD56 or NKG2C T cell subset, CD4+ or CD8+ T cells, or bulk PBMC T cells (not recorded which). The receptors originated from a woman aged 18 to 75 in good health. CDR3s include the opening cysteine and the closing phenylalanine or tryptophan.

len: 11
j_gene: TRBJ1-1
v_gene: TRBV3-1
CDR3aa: CASSQDNEAFF

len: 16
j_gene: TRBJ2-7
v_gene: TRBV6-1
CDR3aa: CASRPTAGTSDYEQYF

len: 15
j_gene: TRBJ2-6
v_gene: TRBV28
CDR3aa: CASGRTSLGANVLTF

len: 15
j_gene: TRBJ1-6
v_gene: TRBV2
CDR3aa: CASSARDRGNSPLHF

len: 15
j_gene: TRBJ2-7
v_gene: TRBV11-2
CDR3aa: CASSLYRPGSYEQYF

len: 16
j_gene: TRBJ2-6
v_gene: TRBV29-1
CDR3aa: CSASVSHFSGANVLTF

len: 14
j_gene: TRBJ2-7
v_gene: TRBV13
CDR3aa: CASSFEGRTYEQYF

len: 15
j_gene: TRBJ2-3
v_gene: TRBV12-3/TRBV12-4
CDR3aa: CASSLVATSTDTQYF

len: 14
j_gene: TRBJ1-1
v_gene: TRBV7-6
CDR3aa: CASSDRAKNTEAFF

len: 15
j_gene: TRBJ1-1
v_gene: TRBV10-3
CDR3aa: CAISDSGQGETEAFF

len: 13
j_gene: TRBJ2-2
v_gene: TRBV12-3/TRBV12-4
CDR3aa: CASSPENTGELFF

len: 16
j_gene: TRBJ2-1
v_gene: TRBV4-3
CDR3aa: CASSQDRSFPYNEQFF

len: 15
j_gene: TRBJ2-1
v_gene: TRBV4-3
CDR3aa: CASSRDLSSYNEQFF

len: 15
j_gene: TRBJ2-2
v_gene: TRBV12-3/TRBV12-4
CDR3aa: CASKTGKGNTGELFF

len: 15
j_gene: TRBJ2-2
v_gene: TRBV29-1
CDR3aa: CSVEEARGPAGELFF

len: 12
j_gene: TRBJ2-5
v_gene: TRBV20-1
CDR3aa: CSARHSTGTQYF

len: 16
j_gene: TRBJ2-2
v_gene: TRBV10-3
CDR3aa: CATATSGAPNTGELFF

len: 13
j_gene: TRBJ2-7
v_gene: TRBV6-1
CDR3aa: CASRRTLTAEQYF

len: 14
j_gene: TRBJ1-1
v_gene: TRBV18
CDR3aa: CASSPMATDTEAFF

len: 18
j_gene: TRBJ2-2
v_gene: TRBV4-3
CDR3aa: CASSQELFGTPNTGELFF

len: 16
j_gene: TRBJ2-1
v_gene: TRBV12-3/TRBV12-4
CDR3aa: CASSLGGLAARNEQFF

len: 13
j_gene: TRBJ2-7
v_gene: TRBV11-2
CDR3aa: CASSLKGSYEQYF

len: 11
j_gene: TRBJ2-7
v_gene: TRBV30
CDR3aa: CAWDTGAEQYF

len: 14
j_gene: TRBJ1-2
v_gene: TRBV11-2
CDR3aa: CASSLMGANYGYTF

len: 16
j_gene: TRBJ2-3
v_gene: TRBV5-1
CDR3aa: CASREAVGSGTDTQYF

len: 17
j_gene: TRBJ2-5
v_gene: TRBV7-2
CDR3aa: CASSYLLAGGLGETQYF

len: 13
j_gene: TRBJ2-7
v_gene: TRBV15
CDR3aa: CATSREPTSEQYF

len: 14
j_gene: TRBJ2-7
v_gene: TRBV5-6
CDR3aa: CASSSDRGSYEQYF

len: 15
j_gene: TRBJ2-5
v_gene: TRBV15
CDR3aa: CATSPGRGTQETQYF

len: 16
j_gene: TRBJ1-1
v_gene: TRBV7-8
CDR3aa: CASSPGQGGTIRGAFF

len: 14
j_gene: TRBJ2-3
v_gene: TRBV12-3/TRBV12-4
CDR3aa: CASTATGETDTQYF

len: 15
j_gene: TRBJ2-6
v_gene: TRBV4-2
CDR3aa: CASSQSEWGANVLTF

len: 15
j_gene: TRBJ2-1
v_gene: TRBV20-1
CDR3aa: CSARERGPSYNEQFF

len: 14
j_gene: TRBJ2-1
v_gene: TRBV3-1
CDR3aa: CASSQGTGTGEQFF

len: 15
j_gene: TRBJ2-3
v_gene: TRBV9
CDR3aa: CASSVGGGRTDTQYF

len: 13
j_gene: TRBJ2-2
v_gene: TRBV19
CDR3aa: CATSPSVAGELFF

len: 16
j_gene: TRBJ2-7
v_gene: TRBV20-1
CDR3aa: CSAQSGTSGPTYEQYF

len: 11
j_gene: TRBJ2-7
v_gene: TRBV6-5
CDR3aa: CGSPKEYEQYF

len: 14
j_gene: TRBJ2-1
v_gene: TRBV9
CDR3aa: CASSGGDSHNEQFF

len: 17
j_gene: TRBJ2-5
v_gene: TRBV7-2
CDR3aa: CASSLAGLAGVRETQYF

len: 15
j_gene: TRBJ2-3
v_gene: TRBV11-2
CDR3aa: CASSWNRGITDTQYF

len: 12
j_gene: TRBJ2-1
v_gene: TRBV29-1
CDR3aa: CSVETGRSEQFF

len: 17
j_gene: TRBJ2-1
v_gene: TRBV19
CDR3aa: CASQRFGTSGQYNEQFF

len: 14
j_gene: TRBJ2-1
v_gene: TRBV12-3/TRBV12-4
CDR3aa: CASSLGGIYNEQFF

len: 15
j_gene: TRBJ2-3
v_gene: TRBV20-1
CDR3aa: CSARALGAGEYTQYF

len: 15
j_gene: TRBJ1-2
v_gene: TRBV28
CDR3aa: CASSLNRRDTSRYTF

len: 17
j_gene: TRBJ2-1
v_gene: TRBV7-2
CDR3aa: CASSLRLRGSSYNEQFF

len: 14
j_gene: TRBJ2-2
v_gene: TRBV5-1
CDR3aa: CASTGTSVSGELFF

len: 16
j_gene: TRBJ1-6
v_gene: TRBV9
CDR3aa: CASSPRSSSYNSPLHF

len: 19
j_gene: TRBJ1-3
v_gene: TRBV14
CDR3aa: CASSRSRVGARLGGNTIYF

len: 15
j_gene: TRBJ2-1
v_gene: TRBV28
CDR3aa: CASSFWDRGYNEQFF

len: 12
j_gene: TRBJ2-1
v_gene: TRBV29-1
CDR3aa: CSGESTSNEQFF

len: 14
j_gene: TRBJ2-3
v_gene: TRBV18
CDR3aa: CASSPAGGTDTQYF

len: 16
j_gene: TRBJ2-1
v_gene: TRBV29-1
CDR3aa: CSVEGGGTAAYNEQFF

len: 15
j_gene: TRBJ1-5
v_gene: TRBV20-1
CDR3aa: CSAPTGGGSNQPQHF